The 13 T cell receptor beta chains below all came from one sample that was sequenced in a study of cytomegalovirus exposure and HLA in healthy donors. The PCR had 60 Vbeta and 13 Jbeta primers. Repertoires were generated with immunoSEQ multiplex PCR, while TCRdb's copy carries only in-frame clones and drops some. Of roughly 120,000 clones in the sample, about 80% are singletons; the top ten hold around 3%. The sequenced sample consisted of PBMCs. The receptors were sampled from a male donor in good health and CMV-seronegative.

V usage is TRBV7-3 and J usage is TRBJ2-3, with 7 bases fitting TRBD1. The CDR3 extends over 13 amino acids. After removal of 4 bases from V and 4 bases from J, the junction contained 2 bases not matched to a gene. CDR1 SGHTA and CDR2 FQGTGA come from the germline V gene. DNA of the CDR3: TGTGCCAGCAGCTCAGGGGGTTCAGATACGCAGTATTTT. Its protein is CASSSGGSDTQYF.

The chain uses TRBV7-9 and TRBJ1-5, with D tentatively TRBD1 (5 bases). Per germline, CDR1 SEHNR and CDR2 FQNEAQ (reference sequence). V lost 4 bases, J lost 6 bases, and 16 bases lay in between. CDR3 length equals 15 residues. CDR3 residues: CASSSGWAGIQPQHF. As DNA, the CDR3 is TGTGCCAGCAGCTCAGGTTGGGCAGGGATTCAGCCCCAGCATTTT.

This sequence joins TRBV30 and TRBJ1-2; 7 bases are a match to TRBD1. Trimming removed 0 bases from V and 6 bases from J; junction bases left unmatched: 10. Germline V CDR1 and CDR2: GTSNPN, SVGIG (reference sequence). The CDR3 has 15 residues. The CDR3 coding sequence is TGTGCCTGGAGTGTACTATTGGACAGGAAGGATGGCTACACCTTC. Protein product: CAWSVLLDRKDGYTF.

The chain combines TRBV4-1 with TRBJ2-3, with 15 bases fitting TRBD2. The length of the CDR3 is 17 residues. Germline V lookup: CDR1 MGHRA, CDR2 YSYEKL. V lost 3 bases, J lost 5 bases, and 6 bases stayed unmatched. CDR3 nucleotides: TGCGCCAGCAGCCACGGGACTAGCGGGAGGTCGGTAGATACGCAGTATTTT. This gives the protein CASSHGTSGRSVDTQYF.

The chain couples TRBV30 to TRBJ1-4; no definite D call. The CDR3 extends over 12 amino acids. Germline assignment: CDR1 GTSNPN and CDR2 SVGIG (reference sequence). V lost 0 bases to trimming and J lost 8 bases, with 7 bases between them. CDR3 sequence (DNA): TGTGCCTGGAGTGTCGCGACAGAAAAACTGTTTTTT. Residues: CAWSVATEKLFF.

The rearrangement uses TRBV6-4 and TRBJ2-6; D perhaps matches TRBD1 (6 bases). The V gene lost 3 bases and the J gene lost 1 base, with 13 bases spanning the gap. The length of the CDR3 is 17 residues. Germline CDR1 and CDR2: MRHNA and SNTAGT. For the CDR3, the DNA is TGTGCCAGCAGTGAACAGGGCGATGAATCTGGGGCCAACGTCCTGACTTTC. It translates to CASSEQGDESGANVLTF.

The gene calls are TRBV5-1 and TRBJ1-1, with 7 bases that match TRBD1. Losses at the gene ends were 0 bases for V and 11 bases for J; bases not matched to a gene: 16. CDR3 length equals 16 residues. CDR1 is SGHRS and CDR2 is YFSETQ in the germline V gene. CDR3 region: CASSLGDRASGLGAFF. The CDR3 bases are TGCGCCAGCAGCTTGGGCGACAGGGCCTCGGGCCTAGGGGCTTTCTTT.

The chain has TRBV25-1 and TRBJ1-6; TRBD1 agrees at 10 bases. The CDR3 sequence is 16 residues long. The V and J ends lost 4 bases and 8 bases, in that order; junction bases with no gene match: 8. Per the germline V gene, CDR1 is MGHDK and CDR2 is SYGVNS. The CDR3 here is CASSGPGQGTYSPLHF. DNA for the CDR3: TGTGCCAGCAGTGGACCGGGACAGGGGACGTATTCACCCCTCCACTTT.

V and J are TRBV2 and TRBJ2-1; weak D call: TRBD1 (5 bases). Germline CDR1 is SNHLY and CDR2 is FYNNEI. V gave up 4 bases and J gave up 9 bases, with 13 bases separating them. CDR3 length equals 13 residues. The CDR3 region is CASSVGAPGEQFF. The CDR3 nucleotides are TGTGCCAGCAGTGTAGGGGCGCCTGGTGAGCAGTTCTTC.

This CDR3 is CASSPGGATDEQFF. Written as DNA, the CDR3 is TGCGCCAGCAGCCCCGGGGGGGCCACCGATGAGCAGTTCTTC. This sequence joins TRBV4-3 and TRBJ2-1; 8 nucleotides line up with TRBD2. This CDR3 is 14 amino acids long. With V trimmed by 4 bases and J by 8 bases, 7 bases remained unmatched. Germline V gives CDR1 LGHNA, CDR2 YSLEER.

In this sample, this clone turned up once. The genes are TRBV6-4 and TRBJ2-1, with D possibly TRBD2 on 6 matching bases. CDR3 length: 15 residues. The germline gives CDR1 MRHNA, CDR2 SNTAGT. The chain's CDR3 is CASSVGLAEVNEQFF. CDR3 nucleotides: TGTGCTTCAAGCGTTGGTTTAGCGGAAGTCAATGAGCAGTTCTTC.

Comment on this clone: Compared with germline, one end of the junction differs, possibly owing to a read error. This sequence joins TRBV7-9 and TRBJ2-6; possibly TRBD1 for D (5 bases). This CDR3 is built from 14 residues. The germline V gene encodes CDR1 SEHNR and CDR2 FQNEAQ (reference sequence). DNA for the CDR3: TGTTCCAGCAGCTCCCCCTCTGGGGCCAACGGCCTGACTTTC. The encoded protein is CSSSSPSGANGLTF.

The chain is built from TRBV27 and TRBJ2-2, with a tentative D call TRBD2 (6 bases). The germline V and J ends were trimmed by 5 bases and 2 bases, with 18 bases remaining between them. The CDR3 consists of 17 residues. Germline CDR1 is MNHEY and CDR2 is SMNVEV (reference sequence). The CDR3 nucleotides are TGTGCCAGCAGTCCCTCCCGAATCGGGAGAAACACCGGGGAGCTGTTTTTT. Translating gives CASSPSRIGRNTGELFF.